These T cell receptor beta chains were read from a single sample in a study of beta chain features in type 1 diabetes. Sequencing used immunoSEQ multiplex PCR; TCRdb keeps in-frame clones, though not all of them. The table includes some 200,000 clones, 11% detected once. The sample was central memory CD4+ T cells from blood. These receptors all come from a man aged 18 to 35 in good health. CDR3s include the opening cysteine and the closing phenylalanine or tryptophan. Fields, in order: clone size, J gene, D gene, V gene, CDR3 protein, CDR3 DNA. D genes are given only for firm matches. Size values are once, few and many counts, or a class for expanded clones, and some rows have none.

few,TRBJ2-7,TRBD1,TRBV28,CASSFVTGGFEQYF,TGTGCCAGCAGTTTTGTAACAGGGGGCTTCGAGCAGTACTTC
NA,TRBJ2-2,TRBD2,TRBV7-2,CASSRGLADTGELFF,TGTGCCAGCAGCCGGGGACTAGCGGACACCGGGGAGCTGTTTTTT
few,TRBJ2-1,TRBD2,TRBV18,CASSTVLAGGPYNEQFF,TGTGCCAGCTCAACGGTACTGGCGGGAGGGCCCTACAATGAGCAGTTCTTC
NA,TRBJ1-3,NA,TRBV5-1,CASSLGQLSGNTIYF,TGCGCCAGCAGCTTGGGCCAGCTCTCTGGAAACACCATATATTTT
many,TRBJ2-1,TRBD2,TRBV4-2,CASSLRTSGYRNEQFF,TGTGCCAGCAGCCTACGGACTAGCGGGTATAGGAATGAGCAGTTCTTC
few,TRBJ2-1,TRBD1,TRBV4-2,CASSPPGQGSELNEQFF,TGTGCCAGCAGCCCCCCCGGACAGGGGTCCGAGTTGAATGAGCAGTTCTTC
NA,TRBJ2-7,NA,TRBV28,CASSSRWEQYF,TGTGCCAGCAGTTCCCGCTGGGAGCAGTACTTC
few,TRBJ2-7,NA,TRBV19,CASSQMTGRYEQYF,TGTGCCAGTAGTCAAATGACAGGACGCTACGAGCAGTACTTC
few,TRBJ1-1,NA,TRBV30,CAWSVRGRKAFF,TGTGCCTGGAGTGTACGAGGACGGAAAGCTTTCTTT
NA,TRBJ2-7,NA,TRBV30,CAWSVSGSSYEQYF,TGTGCCTGGAGTGTCTCCGGTTCCTCCTACGAGCAGTACTTC
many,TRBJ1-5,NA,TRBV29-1,CAARARGNQPQHF,TGCGCCGCCAGGGCCCGCGGCAATCAGCCCCAGCATTTT
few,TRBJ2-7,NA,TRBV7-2,CASSLVSQGPYEQYF,TGTGCCAGCAGCTTAGTAAGTCAGGGGCCCTACGAGCAGTACTTC
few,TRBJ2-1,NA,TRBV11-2,CASSPLRNEQFF,TGTGCCAGCAGTCCACTCCGGAATGAGCAGTTCTTC
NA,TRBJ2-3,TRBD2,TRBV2,CASREGASGGYTQYF,TGTGCCAGCAGGGAGGGTGCTAGCGGAGGTTATACGCAGTATTTT
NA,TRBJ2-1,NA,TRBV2,CASREVLTRNEQFF,TGTGCCAGCAGAGAAGTGCTAACTCGTAATGAGCAGTTCTTC
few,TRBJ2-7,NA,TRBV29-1,CSVGGDTRYEQYF,TGCAGCGTTGGGGGAGACACGCGCTACGAGCAGTACTTC
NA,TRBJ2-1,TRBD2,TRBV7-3,CASSSRTSGRFPYNEQFF,TGTGCCAGCAGCTCGAGGACTAGCGGGAGATTCCCCTACAATGAGCAGTTCTTC
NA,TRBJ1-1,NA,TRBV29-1,CSVESIFNTEAFF,TGCAGCGTTGAGTCCATTTTTAACACTGAAGCTTTCTTT
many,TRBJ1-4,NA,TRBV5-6,CASSTSGATNEKLFF,TGTGCCAGCAGCACATCAGGGGCAACTAATGAAAAACTGTTTTTT
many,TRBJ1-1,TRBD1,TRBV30,CAWATGRGSEAFF,TGTGCCTGGGCGACAGGGCGGGGTTCTGAAGCTTTCTTT
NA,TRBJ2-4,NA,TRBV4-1,CASSQVKIQGVDIAKNIQYF,TGCGCCAGCAGCCAAGTGAAAATCCAGGGAGTCGACATTGCCAAAAACATTCAGTACTTC
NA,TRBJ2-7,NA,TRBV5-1,CASSLDGSQAYEQYF,TGCGCCAGCAGCTTGGACGGGAGTCAGGCCTACGAGCAGTACTTC
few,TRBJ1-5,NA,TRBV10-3,CASRPLGNQPQHF,TGTGCCAGCAGACCATTGGGCAATCAGCCCCAGCATTTT
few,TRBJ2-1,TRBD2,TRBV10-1,CASTEELTSGNEQFF,TGCGCCAGCACTGAAGAATTAACTAGCGGCAATGAGCAGTTCTTC
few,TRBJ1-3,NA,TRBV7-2,CASSPLDENTIYF,TGTGCCAGCAGCCCCCTCGACGAAAACACCATATATTTT
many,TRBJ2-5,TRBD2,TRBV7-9,CASSFIGLAGGETQYF,TGTGCCAGCAGCTTCATAGGACTAGCGGGAGGGGAGACCCAGTACTTC
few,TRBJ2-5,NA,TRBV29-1,CSGVGIETQYF,TGCAGCGGGGTCGGGATAGAGACCCAGTACTTC